A selection of T cell receptor beta chains follows, all from one sample in a study of cytomegalovirus exposure and HLA in healthy donors. Method: immunoSEQ multiplex PCR; TCRdb's copy keeps in-frame clones and lacks some. The data contain 150,000 to 200,000 clones, around four fifths of them singletons. The sequenced sample consisted of PBMCs. The receptors come from a middle-aged woman in good health and CMV-seronegative. Each CDR3 is given without its conserved first and last residue. Each record gives: V gene, J gene, CDR3 protein.

>TRBV7-9|TRBJ2-7
ASSALQGQY
>TRBV5-5|TRBJ2-3
ASSLAGLAWADTQY
>TRBV7-8|TRBJ1-5
ASSPQAGSQPQH
>TRBV27|TRBJ1-1
ASRRQGVTEAF
>TRBV19|TRBJ2-2
ASTRGGHLHGELF
>TRBV15|TRBJ1-5
ATSRDSGINQPQH
>TRBV5-6|TRBJ2-3
ASSLGSAGPSTDTQY
>TRBV6-6|TRBJ2-7
ASSYETGYEQY
>TRBV18|TRBJ2-1
ASSRADEQF
>TRBV2|TRBJ2-1
ASRERRLAGDYNEQF
>TRBV29-1|TRBJ1-1
SVEDRTANTEAF
>TRBV29-1|TRBJ1-1
SVEQVRNTEAF
>TRBV7-3|TRBJ1-2
ASSLGPGQGYGYT
>TRBV2|TRBJ1-6
ASTKGAATSPLH
>TRBV19|TRBJ2-2
ASSSIGGSGELF
>TRBV5-6|TRBJ1-1
ASVQGRNTEAF
>TRBV9|TRBJ2-1
ASSVSSPFGSYNEQF
>TRBV7-2|TRBJ2-2
ASSLGGNTGELF
>TRBV7-2|TRBJ2-1
ASSFFALGQRNNEQF
>TRBV7-2|TRBJ1-5
ASSPRPDSFFNQPQH
>TRBV18|TRBJ2-5
ASSPPGAETQY
>TRBV5-6|TRBJ2-5
ASSSRLAGGLQETQY
>TRBV5-6|NA
ASRSRSGSHEQY